These 30 T cell receptor beta chains share one sample of origin, sequenced in a study of neoadjuvant anti-PD-1 for oral cavity cancer. Clones were read by immunoSEQ multiplex PCR, and TCRdb kept only the in-frame ones, dropping some. The table lists 10,000 to 15,000 clones, roughly 69% of them singletons. Sequencing was performed on PBMCs, taken before nivolumab (anti-PD-1) treatment. These receptors originate from a person between 35 and 79 years old with oral cavity squamous cell carcinoma.

The chain couples TRBV15 to TRBJ2-1; D not certain. Per germline, CDR1 LNHNV and CDR2 YYDKDF (reference sequence). The CDR3 covers 15 residues. The V and J ends lost 0 bases and 7 bases respectively, with 13 bases between them. CDR3 protein: CATSRDRSRTNEQFF. DNA for the CDR3: TGTGCCACCAGCAGAGATCGATCTAGGACGAATGAGCAGTTCTTC.

The CDR3 sequence: CASSSGVYEQYF. The CDR3 bases are TGTGCCAGCAGCTCGGGGGTTTACGAGCAGTACTTC. The chain recombines TRBV7-9 with TRBJ2-7, with TRBD2 as a possible D gene (6 bases). V was pared by 4 bases and J by 4 bases, with 8 bases between. The CDR3 length is 12 residues. Germline V CDR1 and CDR2: SEHNR, FQNEAQ (reference sequence).

This clone was observed a few times. V gene TRBV28 combines with J gene TRBJ1-5; D remains ambiguous. V lost 3 bases to trimming and J lost 7 bases, with 7 bases between them. The V gene's germline CDR1 is MDHEN and CDR2 SYDVKM. The CDR3 has 12 amino acids. CDR3 region: CASSFNGQPQHF. CDR3 in DNA: TGTGCCAGCAGTTTTAATGGCCAGCCCCAGCATTTT.

This clone was seen more than once but under ten times. CDR3 in amino acids: CASSPGGAQPQHF. CDR3 DNA sequence: TGTGCCAGCAGCCCGGGGGGGGCTCAGCCCCAGCATTTT. This chain links TRBV5-6 with TRBJ1-5; D possibly corresponds to TRBD1 (6 bases). V was clipped by 4 bases and J by 6 bases, with 11 bases between them. CDR1 SGHDT and CDR2 YYEEEE come from the germline V gene. The CDR3 sequence is 13 residues long.

The rearrangement joins TRBV7-8 to TRBJ1-5, with D tentatively TRBD1 (6 bases). CDR1 SGHVS and CDR2 FQNEAQ come from the germline V gene. V lost 3 bases, J lost 0 bases, and 15 bases lay in between. The length of the CDR3 is 17 residues. CDR3 coding DNA: TGTGCCAGCAGCTTGGGGGCCCCGGGGTATAGCAATCAGCCCCAGCATTTT. Its translation is CASSLGAPGYSNQPQHF.

The chain is built from TRBV5-1 and TRBJ2-5; 8 nucleotides align to TRBD1. Germline CDR1 reads SGHRS; CDR2 reads YFSETQ. The CDR3 spans 16 residues. With 4 bases clipped from V and 3 bases from J, the junction kept 11 bases outside the gene matches. In DNA, the CDR3 is TGCGCCAGCAGCGAGCGGACAGGGTTGCGGGAAGAGACCCAGTACTTC. Its translation: CASSERTGLREETQYF.

This chain links TRBV29-1 with TRBJ2-1, with 8 bases matching TRBD2. The CDR3 is 15 amino acids. Losses at the gene ends were 1 base for V and 1 base for J; bases not matched to a gene: 3. The germline gives CDR1 SQVTM, CDR2 ANQGSEA. CDR3: CSVEGGGKSYNEQFF. The CDR3 nucleotides are TGCAGCGTTGAAGGCGGGGGGAAGTCCTACAATGAGCAGTTCTTC.

V usage is TRBV4-1 and J usage is TRBJ1-3, with D perhaps matching TRBD1 (6 bases). This CDR3 has 16 amino acids. Germline assignment: CDR1 MGHRA and CDR2 YSYEKL. V shed 2 bases and J shed 4 bases, with 15 bases lying between them. DNA for the CDR3: TGCGCCAGCAGCCAAACCCAGGGGCTGGGGGGAAACACCATATATTTT. This codes for CASSQTQGLGGNTIYF.

V is TRBV5-1 and J is TRBJ1-5; a possible D gene is TRBD1 (5 bases). CDR3 length: 15 residues. Germline V gene data show CDR1 as SGHRS and CDR2 as YFSETQ. V lost 0 bases to trimming and J lost 1 base, with 8 bases between them. The CDR3 DNA reads as TGCGCCAGCAGCTTGGGTGGGGGAAGCAATCAGCCCCAGCATTTT. Its protein product is CASSLGGGSNQPQHF. Full variable domain (remainder filled in from reference TRBV5-1 and TRBJ1-5): KAGVTQTPRYLIKTRGQQVTLSCSPISGHRSVSWYQQTPGQGLQFLFEYFSETQRNKGNFPGRFSGRQFSNSRSEMNVSTLELGDSALYLCASSLGGGSNQPQHFGDGTRLSIL.

The chain employs TRBV2 and TRBJ1-4; 9 nucleotides line up with TRBD1. Germline V gene lookup returns CDR1 SNHLY and CDR2 FYNNEI. V dropped 7 bases and J dropped 8; count of bases not matched to a gene: 11. The CDR3 covers 15 residues. The CDR3 reads CASTSGTGLREKLFF. DNA for the CDR3: TGTGCCAGCACGTCCGGGACAGGGCTTCGAGAAAAACTGTTTTTT. Together with reference TRBV2 and TRBJ1-4, the CDR3 gives the full variable domain: EPEVTQTPSHQVTQMGQEVILRCVPISNHLYFYWYRQILGQKVEFLVSFYNNEISEKSEIFDDQFSVERPDGSNFTLKIRSTKLEDSAMYFCASTSGTGLREKLFFGSGTQLSVL.

The chain joins TRBV7-2 to TRBJ1-2, with TRBD1 matching 8 bases. The germline gives CDR1 SGHTA, CDR2 FQGNSA. The CDR3 spans 14 residues. The V segment lost 2 bases and the J segment 5 bases; nucleotides outside the gene matches: 4. CDR3 region: CASSLQGARYGYTF. CDR3 nucleotides: TGTGCCAGCAGCTTACAGGGGGCGCGATATGGCTACACCTTC.

This rearrangement joins TRBV11-2 to TRBJ2-1, with D maybe TRBD2 (5 bases). Germline V gene sequence: CDR1 SGHAT, CDR2 FQNNGV. V lost 5 bases and J 10 bases, leaving 9 bases between the germline ends. CDR3 length equals 11 residues. The DNA of the CDR3 is TGTGCCAGCAGCCCTCGGAGGGAGCAGTTCTTC. It translates to CASSPRREQFF.

The rearrangement joins TRBV13 to TRBJ2-7; D might be TRBD2 (6 bases). Germline V gene sequence: CDR1 PRHDT, CDR2 FYEKMQ (reference sequence). V was cut by 2 bases and J by 5 bases, with 13 bases left in between. CDR3 length equals 14 residues. Written as DNA, the CDR3 is TGTGCCAGCAGCTTAAGGCTAGCGCGAGACGAGCAGTACTTC. Its protein is CASSLRLARDEQYF.

The V and J genes are TRBV19 and TRBJ2-3; 8 bases map to TRBD1. This CDR3 has 15 residues. The ends lost 3 bases at V and 1 base at J; junction bases unmatched: 3. Germline V gives CDR1 LNHDA, CDR2 SQIVND (reference sequence). The CDR3 loop is CASSIVGQGTDTQYF. For the CDR3, the DNA is TGTGCCAGTAGTATTGTGGGACAGGGCACAGATACGCAGTATTTT. The variable domain in full, completed from reference TRBV19 and TRBJ2-3, reads DGGITQSPKYLFRKEGQNVTLSCEQNLNHDAMYWYRQDPGQGLRLIYYSQIVNDFQKGDIAEGYSVSREKKESFPLTVTSAQKNPTAFYLCASSIVGQGTDTQYFGPGTRLTVL.

The genes are TRBV29-1 and TRBJ2-3; 12 positions agree with TRBD2. The V segment lost 7 bases and the J segment 7 bases; nucleotides outside the gene matches: 9. The length of the CDR3 is 14 residues. CDR1 SQVTM and CDR2 ANQGSEA come from the germline V gene. The CDR3 reads CSDLTSGRPNTQYF. Written as DNA, the CDR3 is TGCAGCGACCTAACTAGCGGGAGGCCCAATACGCAGTATTTT.

The rearrangement joins TRBV11-3 to TRBJ2-3; D gene uncertain. The CDR3 has 14 amino acids. Germline V gene lookup returns CDR1 SGHNT and CDR2 YENEEA. Trimming took off 1 base at V and 2 bases at J, with 7 bases between the two ends. This CDR3 is CASSLGPNTDTQYF. CDR3 bases: TGTGCCAGCAGCTTAGGACCGAACACAGATACGCAGTATTTT.

V gene TRBV27 combines with J gene TRBJ1-1; D ambiguous. Germline CDR1 reads MNHEY; CDR2 reads SMNVEV (reference sequence). The CDR3 is 14 amino acids. Trimming cost V 4 bases and J 3 bases, with 12 bases left between them. In DNA form, the CDR3 reads TGTGCCAGCAGTTCGCCGACGAGGGACACTGAAGCTTTCTTT. Translation gives CASSSPTRDTEAFF.

This clone was seen only once. This chain links TRBV5-1 with TRBJ2-7; the D call may be TRBD1 or TRBD2 (6 bases each). With 4 bases removed from V and 0 bases from J, the gap between germline ends came to 17 bases. From germline, CDR1 is SGHRS and CDR2 YFSETQ. The CDR3 runs 16 residues. The CDR3 DNA sequence: TGCGCCAGCAGCCCTGACTCGGGGGCGAACTCCTACGAGCAGTACTTC. It specifies CASSPDSGANSYEQYF.

This chain links TRBV5-1 with TRBJ1-1, with D possibly matching TRBD1 (6 bases). Trimming stripped 0 bases from V and 7 bases from J, with 10 bases between. The CDR3 runs 13 residues. Germline V lookup: CDR1 SGHRS, CDR2 YFSETQ. CDR3 bases: TGCGCCAGCAGCTTGGTAGGGGGGAATGAAGCTTTCTTT. Its protein product is CASSLVGGNEAFF.

This sequence joins TRBV10-1 and TRBJ2-7; D may be TRBD2 (5 bases). Deletions cut 9 bases from V and 3 bases from J, with 9 bases between. The CDR3 has 11 residues. Germline-derived CDR1 and CDR2 are WNHNN and SYGVQD (reference sequence). CDR3 in DNA: TGCGCCAGTTCAGGACTCTACGAGCAGTACTTC. Translation: CASSGLYEQYF.

This rearrangement joins TRBV6-5 to TRBJ1-2; no firm D call. Deletions cut 0 bases from V and 4 bases from J, with 12 bases between. From germline, CDR1 is MNHEY and CDR2 SVGAGI. This CDR3 spans 15 amino acids. CDR3 residues: CASSYSKLSSYGYTF. The CDR3 DNA reads as TGTGCCAGCAGTTACTCGAAGCTCTCTAGCTATGGCTACACCTTC.

V is TRBV4-1 and J is TRBJ2-6; TRBD1 might be the D (6 bases). V gave up 0 bases and J gave up 1 base, with 7 bases separating them. The CDR3 has 16 residues. CDR1 MGHRA and CDR2 YSYEKL come from the germline V gene. CDR3 loop: CASSQEGGSGANVLTF. The CDR3 DNA sequence: TGCGCCAGCAGCCAAGAAGGGGGTTCTGGGGCCAACGTCCTGACTTTC.

This sequence joins TRBV6-4 and TRBJ1-6; D possibly corresponds to TRBD1 (5 bases). The CDR3 is made up of 14 amino acids. The V end was cut by 4 bases, the J end by 7 bases, with 11 bases between. Germline CDR1 is MRHNA and CDR2 is SNTAGT. The CDR3 DNA is TGTGCCAGCAGTGCTTCCCCAGGGAATTCACCCCTCCACTTT. Amino acid sequence: CASSASPGNSPLHF.

The chain couples TRBV11-2 to TRBJ2-3; maybe TRBD1 (5 bases). The CDR3 consists of 16 residues. Germline V gene data show CDR1 as SGHAT and CDR2 as FQNNGV. The V and J ends lost 5 bases and 3 bases respectively, with 18 bases between them. The CDR3 DNA reads TGTGCCAGCAGCCAGAGACGAACAAGGGGAACAGATACGCAGTATTTT. Its protein is CASSQRRTRGTDTQYF.

The V call is TRBV27, the J call TRBJ2-7; the D is unclear. The V gene lost 4 bases and the J gene lost 3 bases, with 13 bases spanning the gap. The CDR3 spans 14 residues. In germline, CDR1 is MNHEY, CDR2 SMNVEV (reference sequence). The CDR3 here is CASSSPTKNYEQYF. The DNA for the CDR3 is TGTGCCAGCAGTTCCCCGACAAAAAACTACGAGCAGTACTTC.

In this sample, this clone turned up a few times. This rearrangement joins TRBV15 to TRBJ2-5, with 12 nucleotides matching TRBD2. Germline CDR1 is LNHNV and CDR2 is YYDKDF (reference sequence). This CDR3 spans 16 amino acids. The ends lost 8 bases at V and 2 bases at J; junction bases unmatched: 9. The CDR3 DNA follows: TGTGCCACCGTCAACTTGACTAGCGGGAGACAAGAGACCCAGTACTTC. This translates into CATVNLTSGRQETQYF. The complete variable domain, with remaining parts taken from reference TRBV15 and TRBJ2-5, reads DAMVIQNPRYQVTQFGKPVTLSCSQTLNHNVMYWYQQKSSQAPKLLFHYYDKDFNNEADTPDNFQSRRPNTSFCFLDIRSPGLGDTAMYLCATVNLTSGRQETQYFGPGTRLLVL.

The chain carries TRBV19 and TRBJ2-5, with 11 bases fitting TRBD2. Trimming cost V 8 bases and J 2 bases; bases outside gene matches: 4. The CDR3 spans 14 residues. Germline loops: CDR1 LNHDA, CDR2 SQIVND (reference sequence). The CDR3 is CASQTSGAQETQYF. The CDR3 coding sequence is TGTGCCAGTCAGACTAGCGGGGCGCAAGAGACCCAGTACTTC.

The gene calls are TRBV5-6 and TRBJ2-4; D could derive from TRBD1 or TRBD2 (5 bases each). Trimming shortened V by 0 bases and J by 2 bases, and 6 bases separated the two germline ends. The CDR3 loop spans 14 amino acids. Germline CDR1 is SGHDT and CDR2 is YYEEEE. The CDR3 reads CASSLGGSKNIQYF. The CDR3 DNA follows: TGTGCCAGCAGCTTGGGGGGGTCCAAAAACATTCAGTACTTC.

This chain links TRBV5-8 with TRBJ2-3, with unresolved D. Germline-derived CDR1 and CDR2 are SGHTS and YDEGEE. Deletions cut 10 bases from V and 5 bases from J, with 17 bases between. The length of the CDR3 is 13 residues. The CDR3 region has the DNA TGTGCCTGCCTACTGTACGCCCAAGATACGCAGTATTTT. It translates to CACLLYAQDTQYF.

The CDR3 reads CASSLNIILGFSGANVLTF. The DNA for the CDR3 is TGTGCCAGCAGTTTAAATATCATATTAGGGTTTTCTGGGGCCAACGTCCTGACTTTC. This chain connects TRBV27 to TRBJ2-6; D is uncertain. The CDR3 totals 19 residues. V was cut by 2 bases and J by 1 base, with 18 bases left in between. Looked up from germline, CDR1 is MNHEY and CDR2 is SMNVEV (reference sequence).